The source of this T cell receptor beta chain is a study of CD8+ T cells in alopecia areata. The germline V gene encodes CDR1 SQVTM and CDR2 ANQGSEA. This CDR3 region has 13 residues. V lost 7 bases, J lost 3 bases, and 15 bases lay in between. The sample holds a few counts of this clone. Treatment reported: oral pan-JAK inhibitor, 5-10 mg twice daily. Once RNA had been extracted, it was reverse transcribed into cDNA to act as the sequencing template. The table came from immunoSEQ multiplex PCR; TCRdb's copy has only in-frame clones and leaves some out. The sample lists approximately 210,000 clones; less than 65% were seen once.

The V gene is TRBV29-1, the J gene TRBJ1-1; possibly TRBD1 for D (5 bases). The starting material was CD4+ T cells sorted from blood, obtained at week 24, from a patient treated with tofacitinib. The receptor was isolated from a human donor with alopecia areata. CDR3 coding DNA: TGCAGCGCGGGACCTATTTGGGACACTGAAGCTTTCTTT. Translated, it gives CSAGPIWDTEAFF.